The present T cell receptor beta chain was sequenced within a study of blood T cell repertoires in COVID-19. Germline CDR1 reads SEHNR; CDR2 reads FQNEAQ (reference sequence). CDR3 length: 13 residues. V was shortened by 5 bases and J by 4 bases, with 9 bases between the two germline ends. How the authors handled the data: Reference gene primers were amplified, and this amplification served to estimate nucleated cell counts. Sequenced by immunoSEQ multiplex PCR; TCRdb stores in-frame clones only, minus some. V and J calls and clone size follow that table, whereas D and trimming were derived from the DNA. Among 200,000 to 250,000 clones listed, around nine tenths were seen once.

Sequencing was done on a sample of PBMCs or T cells enriched from blood (not recorded which). This TCR came from a man aged 25-45 years who had recovered from COVID-19. The genes are TRBV7-9 and TRBJ2-4, with D possibly matching TRBD1 (5 bases). CDR3 protein: CASSVDRKNIQYF. The CDR3 nucleotides read TGTGCCAGCAGCGTTGACAGAAAAAACATTCAGTACTTC. The variable domain in full, completed from reference TRBV7-9 and TRBJ2-4, reads DTGVSQNPRHKITKRGQNVTFRCDPISEHNRLYWYRQTLGQGPEFLTYFQNEAQLEKSRLLSDRFSAERPKGSFSTLEIQRTEQGDSAMYLCASSVDRKNIQYFGAGTRLSVL.